What follows are 18 T cell receptor beta chains derived from one specimen sequenced in a study of OX40 agonist ivuxolimab in advanced cancers. TCRdb's copy holds only in-frame clones and misses some; the assay was immunoSEQ multiplex PCR. The repertoire holds some 72,000 clones, with about 92% as singletons. The sample here was CD4+ or CD8+ T cells sorted from blood, taken in a trial of the OX40 agonist ivuxolimab. The receptor set was obtained from an adult with an advanced solid tumor such as melanoma, head and neck, liver or kidney cancer.

V gene TRBV9 combines with J gene TRBJ2-3, with 7 bases aligning to TRBD2. Looked up from germline, CDR1 is SGDLS and CDR2 is YYNGEE. CDR3 length: 14 residues. V dropped 4 bases and J dropped 1; count of bases not matched to a gene: 3. Written as DNA, the CDR3 is TGTGCCAGCAGCCTCAGCGGGGGCACAGATACGCAGTATTTT. Encoded protein: CASSLSGGTDTQYF.

The gene calls are TRBV5-4 and TRBJ1-5, with D uncertain. Germline values: CDR1 SGHNT, CDR2 YYREEE (reference sequence). The CDR3 is made up of 14 amino acids. The germline V and J ends were trimmed by 3 bases and 4 bases, with 11 bases remaining between them. Here the CDR3 reads CASSSNRGNQPQHF. As DNA, the CDR3 is TGTGCCAGCAGCTCAAATCGGGGAAATCAGCCCCAGCATTTT.

The chain joins TRBV14 to TRBJ2-7, with TRBD1 matching 11 bases. Germline CDR1 and CDR2: SGHDN and FVKESK. CDR3 size: 19 residues. Trimming at V came to 4 bases and at J to 3 bases, leaving 17 bases not matched to a gene. The CDR3 region is CASSPHLGTGGWGHYEQYF. In DNA form, the CDR3 reads TGTGCCAGCAGCCCTCACCTCGGGACAGGGGGGTGGGGGCACTACGAGCAGTACTTC.

The V gene is TRBV29-1, the J gene TRBJ2-5, with TRBD1 as a possible D gene (5 bases). V lost 8 bases to trimming and J lost 3 bases, with 13 bases between them. This CDR3 spans 12 amino acids. Per germline, CDR1 SQVTM and CDR2 ANQGSEA. CDR3 sequence: CSLGHSKETQYF. Written as DNA, the CDR3 is TGCAGCTTGGGGCACTCTAAAGAGACCCAGTACTTC.

CDR3 bases: TGTGCCAGCAGCTTGGAAACGCGGGAGGGAAATGAGCAGTTCTTC. It is translated as CASSLETREGNEQFF. The V gene is TRBV5-6, the J gene TRBJ2-1, with 9 nucleotides matching TRBD2. The CDR3 contains 15 residues. Germline V lookup: CDR1 SGHDT, CDR2 YYEEEE. V lost 0 bases, J lost 7 bases, and 5 bases stayed unmatched.

This clone was picked up one time. The rearrangement uses TRBV10-3 and TRBJ2-7; 7 bases match TRBD1. The germline V gene has CDR1 ENHRY and CDR2 SYGVKD. The CDR3 length is 12 residues. V was clipped by 5 bases and J by 4 bases; unmatched bases: 2. The CDR3 nucleotides are TGTGCCATCAGTCGGGACAGTTACGAGCAGTACTTC. This gives the protein CAISRDSYEQYF.

This clone was seen just once. V usage is TRBV18 and J usage is TRBJ1-1; TRBD1 aligns across 8 bases. The CDR3 contains 16 residues. Germline-derived CDR1 and CDR2 are KGHSH and LQKENI. J lost 4 bases, V lost 2 bases, and 9 bases had no gene match. CDR3: CASSPIPTGEGTEAFF. DNA of the CDR3: TGTGCCAGCTCACCAATCCCGACAGGGGAAGGCACTGAAGCTTTCTTT.

The rearrangement links TRBV5-4 to TRBJ2-5; TRBD2 aligns across 8 bases. The ends lost 7 bases at V and 1 base at J; junction bases unmatched: 12. The V gene's germline CDR1 is SGHNT and CDR2 YYREEE (reference sequence). The CDR3 is 16 amino acids. The CDR3 spells CASRRTSGGPQETQYF. The DNA for the CDR3 is TGTGCCAGCCGCCGCACGAGCGGGGGTCCCCAAGAGACCCAGTACTTC.

The rearrangement links TRBV11-1 to TRBJ2-5; possible D gene TRBD2, 6 bases. The DNA end is more similar to TRBJ2-7, so the J call may be wrong. The CDR3 length is 15 residues. Germline CDR1 reads SGHAT; CDR2 reads FQDESV (reference sequence). DNA of the CDR3: TGTGCCAGCAGCTTAAGACTAGAGCCCACCTACGAGCAGTACTTC. It yields the protein CASSLRLEPTYEQYF.

The chain is built from TRBV19 and TRBJ2-5; D is perhaps TRBD1 (6 bases). This CDR3 region has 14 residues. The V gene lost 3 bases and the J gene lost 3 bases, with 11 bases spanning the gap. CDR1 LNHDA and CDR2 SQIVND come from the germline V gene (reference sequence). The DNA for the CDR3 is TGTGCCAGTAGTATTGTGTACAGGGAAGAGACCCAGTACTTC. The encoded protein is CASSIVYREETQYF.

The V call is TRBV28, the J call TRBJ1-4; D not certain. CDR1 is MDHEN, CDR2 SYDVKM, per germline. This CDR3 has 14 residues. With 2 bases removed from V and 8 bases from J, the gap between germline ends came to 12 bases. CDR3 sequence: CASSLRVAGEKLFF. In nucleotides, the CDR3 is TGTGCCAGCAGTTTACGGGTTGCCGGGGAAAAACTGTTTTTT.

The CDR3 nucleotides read TGCAGCGTTGAAGCGGGAGGGGAGCAGTACTTC. Translated: CSVEAGGEQYF. The chain recombines TRBV29-1 with TRBJ2-7; 8 bases line up with TRBD2. Germline V lookup: CDR1 SQVTM, CDR2 ANQGSEA. The CDR3 has 11 amino acids. The V gene end was trimmed by 1 base and the J gene end by 7 bases; junction bases not matched to a gene: 0.

The genes are TRBV19 and TRBJ1-5, with D maybe TRBD1 (5 bases). Germline V CDR1 and CDR2: LNHDA, SQIVND (reference sequence). Trimming took 8 bases from V and 3 from J, leaving 11 bases between them. The CDR3 is 13 amino acids. The CDR3 region has the DNA TGTGCCAGTGCTGGGGGAGTCAATCAGCCCCAGCATTTT. It translates to CASAGGVNQPQHF.

The chain joins TRBV5-1 to TRBJ2-5, with D maybe TRBD1 (5 bases). The length of the CDR3 is 14 residues. From germline, CDR1 is SGHRS and CDR2 YFSETQ. V shed 6 bases and J shed 0 bases, with 12 bases lying between them. The CDR3: CASKVLGDQETQYF. The CDR3 bases are TGCGCCAGCAAAGTCCTAGGGGACCAAGAGACCCAGTACTTC.

This chain uses TRBV4-1 with TRBJ2-7; possibly TRBD1 for D (6 bases). From germline, CDR1 is MGHRA and CDR2 YSYEKL. V was pared by 3 bases and J by 0 bases, with 12 bases between. The CDR3 has 15 residues. The CDR3 DNA follows: TGCGCCAGCAGCCATCCTCGGGACAACTCCTACGAGCAGTACTTC. This codes for CASSHPRDNSYEQYF.

This chain connects TRBV29-1 to TRBJ1-5; TRBD1 might be the D (5 bases). Germline CDR1 reads SQVTM; CDR2 reads ANQGSEA. V lost 7 bases and J 3 bases, leaving 13 bases between the germline ends. The CDR3 runs 13 residues. CDR3 DNA sequence: TGCAGCGCCCTCGGGGGTTTCAATCAGCCCCAGCATTTT. Encoded protein: CSALGGFNQPQHF.

The chain combines TRBV9 with TRBJ1-4, with D perhaps TRBD1 (6 bases). CDR1 is SGDLS, CDR2 YYNGEE, per germline. The V and J ends lost 0 bases and 2 bases respectively, with 11 bases between them. This CDR3 is 16 amino acids long. CDR3 sequence reads: CASSVEGGTTNEKLFF. In DNA, the CDR3 is TGTGCCAGCAGCGTAGAAGGGGGAACTACTAATGAAAAACTGTTTTTT.

In nucleotides, the CDR3 is TGTGCCAGCAGCTTGGCGGGACTTGGCAATCAGCCCCAGCATTTT. Residues: CASSLAGLGNQPQHF. V is TRBV5-8 and J is TRBJ1-5, with a tentative D call TRBD1 (5 bases). The CDR3 runs to 15 residues. In germline, CDR1 is SGHTS, CDR2 YDEGEE. V shed 0 bases and J shed 2 bases, with 9 bases lying between them.